What follows are 13 T cell receptor beta chains derived from one specimen sequenced in a study of T cells after yellow fever vaccination. TCRdb analysed the 5' RACE reads with MiXCR anew, one entry per CDR3 protein. The sample consists of 310,000 or so distinct CDR3 sequences, more than 3% of them appearing once. The sequencing used PBMCs, collected on the day of the yellow fever booster vaccination. The receptor set was obtained from a man aged 18 to 29 who received the YFV17D yellow fever vaccine.

As to this clonotype: The germline gene is not matched at one end of the junction; a read error may be the cause. The V gene is TRBV5-6, the J gene TRBJ1-6, with D possibly being TRBD1 (5 bases). The CDR3 extends over 17 amino acids. Germline V gene lookup returns CDR1 SGHDT and CDR2 YYEEEE. CDR3 in amino acids: CASSLDRGSSYISPLHF. As DNA, the CDR3 is TGTGCCAGCAGCTTGGATAGGGGAAGCTCCTATATTTCACCCCTCCACTTT.

This clonotype was counted between two and nine times. The CDR3 nucleotides are TGTGCCAGCAGTGTCTCTCGGTCCTACGAGCAGTACGTC. Its protein is CASSVSRSYEQYV. The rearrangement uses TRBV6-1 and TRBJ2-7, with unresolved D. Germline CDR1 and CDR2: MNHNS and SASEGT. This CDR3 is built from 13 residues. Trimming left V 4 bases short and J 1 base short, with 8 bases between.

This clonotype was seen ten or more times. In nucleotides, the CDR3 is TGTGCCAGCAGGAGCGGGGGGGCTGAGACCCAGTACTTC. Translating gives CASRSGGAETQYF. The chain links TRBV7-9 to TRBJ2-5, with 10 bases lining up with TRBD2. The CDR3 runs to 13 residues. The V and J ends lost 6 bases and 5 bases, in that order; junction bases with no gene match: 3. Per germline, CDR1 SEHNR and CDR2 FQNEAQ (reference sequence).

The chain employs TRBV2 and TRBJ1-2; weak D call: TRBD1 (6 bases). Germline assignment: CDR1 SNHLY and CDR2 FYNNEI. With 4 bases removed from V and 5 bases from J, the gap between germline ends came to 17 bases. The CDR3 consists of 15 residues. Here the CDR3 DNA reads TGTGCCAGCAGTGTTATTGGACAGATGATTTATGGCTACACCTTC. Translation: CASSVIGQMIYGYTF.

This clonotype was detected many times. The chain recombines TRBV29-1 with TRBJ2-5; D ambiguous. Germline V CDR1 and CDR2: SQVTM, ANQGSEA. CDR3 length: 12 amino acids. V shed 3 bases and J shed 5 bases, with 10 bases lying between them. CDR3 DNA: TGCAGCGTTGAGGAGATTGTCGAGACCCAGTACTTC. It codes for CSVEEIVETQYF.

Only a few counts were recorded for this clonotype. The chain recombines TRBV7-9 with TRBJ1-2; no clear D. The CDR3 contains 18 residues. Germline V CDR1 and CDR2: SEHNR, FQNEAQ (reference sequence). Trimming cost V 6 bases and J 6 bases, with 29 bases left between them. In nucleotides, the CDR3 is TGTGCCAGCAGATCCGAAGGATGGGCCTTGACTGCCCCTAATGGCTACACCTTC. Its protein product is CASRSEGWALTAPNGYTF.

This clonotype was observed at least ten times. The gene calls are TRBV4-3 and TRBJ2-3; 12 nucleotides agree with TRBD2. J lost 2 bases, V lost 4 bases, and 1 base had no gene match. This CDR3 is 15 amino acids long. The V gene's germline CDR1 is LGHNA and CDR2 YSLEER. The CDR3 region is CASSRTSGVTDTQYF. The DNA for the CDR3 is TGCGCCAGCAGCCGGACTAGCGGGGTCACAGATACGCAGTATTTT.

This clonotype was observed a handful of times. The chain couples TRBV20-1 to TRBJ1-2, with D hard to call. V was clipped by 1 base and J by 2 bases, with 17 bases between them. This CDR3 region has 16 residues. CDR1 DFQATT and CDR2 SNEGSKA come from the germline V gene (reference sequence). CDR3 in DNA: TGCAGTGCTAGAGGGGCCTCTGCTAGGAACAACTATGGCTACACCTTC. Translated, it gives CSARGASARNNYGYTF.

This clonotype showed up many times. The rearrangement links TRBV15 to TRBJ2-5, with 7 bases lining up with TRBD1. The CDR3 consists of 16 residues. Germline CDR1 is LNHNV and CDR2 is YYDKDF (reference sequence). V gave up 3 bases and J gave up 5 bases; unmatched junction bases: 12. The CDR3 protein is CATSSPRDRARETQYF. CDR3 sequence (DNA): TGTGCCACCAGCAGCCCCCGCGACAGGGCCAGGGAGACCCAGTACTTC.

The sample holds many counts of this clonotype. The chain has TRBV4-3 and TRBJ2-5; 12 bases map to TRBD2. This CDR3 is 17 amino acids long. Trimming cost V 0 bases and J 5 bases; bases outside gene matches: 7. In germline, CDR1 is LGHNA, CDR2 YSLEER. The CDR3 coding sequence is TGCGCCAGCAGCCAAGATCCTAGCGGGGGGGCCAGGGAGACCCAGTACTTC. This translates into CASSQDPSGGARETQYF.

The sample holds many counts of this clonotype. The chain joins TRBV4-1 to TRBJ1-1; D gene uncertain. The germline V gene has CDR1 MGHRA and CDR2 YSYEKL. This CDR3 is built from 17 residues. V lost 0 bases and J lost 0, with 14 bases in between. The CDR3 bases are TGCGCCAGCAGCCAAGAACCCGGGCCCCGACTGAACACTGAAGCTTTCTTT. As protein: CASSQEPGPRLNTEAFF.

At least ten counts were recorded for this clonotype. The chain combines TRBV18 with TRBJ2-7; perhaps TRBD1 as D (7 bases). The ends were cut back, 5 bases at V and 5 bases at J, with 13 bases in the middle. Germline-derived CDR1 and CDR2 are KGHSH and LQKENI. The CDR3 spans 13 residues. The CDR3 is CASSGGTEDEQYF. As DNA, the CDR3 is TGTGCCAGCTCAGGCGGGACAGAGGACGAGCAGTACTTC.

V gene TRBV20-1 combines with J gene TRBJ1-3; D is undetermined. The germline V gene encodes CDR1 DFQATT and CDR2 SNEGSKA (reference sequence). The CDR3 length is 13 residues. Trimming stripped 3 bases from V and 7 bases from J, with 13 bases between. The CDR3 here is CSASPLNVNTIYF. In nucleotides, the CDR3 is TGCAGTGCTAGTCCATTAAACGTCAACACCATATATTTT.